This is a list of T cell receptor beta chains from one sample in a study of human T cells and chemical hapten exposure. TCRdb independently ran MiXCR on the RACE reads; one entry per CDR3 protein. The repertoire includes roughly 86,000 distinct CDR3 sequences, about 11% of them detected once, and around 2.2% sits in the top ten. The sample here was whole blood, taken in connection with sensitization to the hapten diphenylcyclopropenone (DPC). The source is a man in his forties or fifties with alopecia areata. Some clones in this sample may be carry-over from other donors' samples. The CDR3 runs from the conserved cysteine through the conserved F or W. Fields, in order: D gene, CDR3 length, clone size, V gene, J gene, CDR3 DNA, CDR3 protein. The D gene is left open where the match is weak. Clone size is stated in some rows and not others, as once, few, many or a class when expanded.

D: NA
length: 10
size: few
V: TRBV29-1
J: TRBJ2-1
DNA: TGCAGCGCAGCACAGAATGAGCAGTTCTTC
CDR3: CSAAQNEQFF

D: TRBD1
length: 15
size: few
V: TRBV5-1
J: TRBJ1-5
DNA: TGCGCCAGCAGCCCGGACAGGGGGCTGGGTCAGCCCCAGCATTTT
CDR3: CASSPDRGLGQPQHF

D: NA
length: 12
size: few
V: TRBV7-3
J: TRBJ2-1
DNA: TGTGCCAGCAGCCCCAATAGCGGTGAGCAGTTCTTC
CDR3: CASSPNSGEQFF

D: TRBD1
length: 15
size: few
V: TRBV10-3
J: TRBJ2-2
DNA: TGTGCCAGCCGGACAGGGGCAATGAACACCGGGGAGCTGTTTTTT
CDR3: CASRTGAMNTGELFF

D: NA
length: 13
size: few
V: TRBV6-1
J: TRBJ1-5
DNA: TGTGCCAGCAGTGAAAAGGGGCTTCAGCCCCAGCATTTT
CDR3: CASSEKGLQPQHF

D: NA
length: 15
size: NA
V: TRBV27
J: TRBJ2-1
DNA: TGTGCCAGCAGTATCCCCGGGGCCACCAGCAATGAGCAGTTCTTC
CDR3: CASSIPGATSNEQFF

D: NA
length: 15
size: NA
V: TRBV5-1
J: TRBJ1-6
DNA: TGCGCCAGCAGCTTACATGACGACGGAGATTCACCCCTCCACTTT
CDR3: CASSLHDDGDSPLHF

D: NA
length: 13
size: many
V: TRBV29-1
J: TRBJ1-1
DNA: TGCAGCGTTGAAGGGACTGCGAACACTGAAGCTTTCTTT
CDR3: CSVEGTANTEAFF

D: NA
length: 15
size: NA
V: TRBV28
J: TRBJ2-3
DNA: TGTGCCAGCAGCCCACCGCTTGGGAATGTAGATACGCAGTATTTT
CDR3: CASSPPLGNVDTQYF

D: NA
length: 13
size: NA
V: TRBV12-3/TRBV12-4
J: TRBJ1-4
DNA: TGTGCCAGCAGTCCCCCCGGGTCGGAAAAACTGTTTTTT
CDR3: CASSPPGSEKLFF

D: NA
length: 13
size: few
V: TRBV7-2
J: TRBJ1-2
DNA: TGTGCCAGCAGAAGGGACTGGGGGCATGGCTACACCTTC
CDR3: CASRRDWGHGYTF

D: TRBD2
length: 17
size: NA
V: TRBV15
J: TRBJ2-5
DNA: TGTGCCACCAGCAGAGAATCGGGACTAGCGGGTCAAGAGACCCAGTACTTC
CDR3: CATSRESGLAGQETQYF

D: NA
length: 14
size: NA
V: TRBV6-4
J: TRBJ2-5
DNA: TGTGCCAGCAGTGACGCCGGGCCTCAAGAGACCCAGTACTTC
CDR3: CASSDAGPQETQYF

D: TRBD1
length: 17
size: NA
V: TRBV6-1
J: TRBJ1-1
DNA: TGTGCCAGCAGTGGGCGGGACAGGGGGGTTTTGAACACTGAAGCTTTCTTT
CDR3: CASSGRDRGVLNTEAFF

D: NA
length: 15
size: few
V: TRBV7-8
J: TRBJ1-5
DNA: TGTGCCAGCAGCTTACCAGGGGATAGCAATCAGCCCCAGCATTTT
CDR3: CASSLPGDSNQPQHF

D: NA
length: 14
size: few
V: TRBV14
J: TRBJ2-2
DNA: TGTGCCAGCAGCCTCCTAGGGAACACCGGGGAGCTGTTTTTT
CDR3: CASSLLGNTGELFF

D: NA
length: 14
size: few
V: TRBV20-1
J: TRBJ2-5
DNA: TGCAGTGCTAGGCCCCTCGGGCAGGATGAGACCCAGTACTTC
CDR3: CSARPLGQDETQYF

D: NA
length: 16
size: NA
V: TRBV5-1
J: TRBJ2-4
DNA: TGCGCCAGCAGCTTGGCGGGGGTCCCAGCCAAAAACATTCAGTACTTC
CDR3: CASSLAGVPAKNIQYF

D: TRBD2
length: 15
size: many
V: TRBV2
J: TRBJ2-3
DNA: TGTGCCACACTTTTATCGGGAGGCAGCACAGATACGCAGTATTTT
CDR3: CATLLSGGSTDTQYF

D: NA
length: 16
size: NA
V: TRBV24-1
J: TRBJ2-3
DNA: TGTGCCACCAGTGATTTTACGGGTCTGGACACAGATACGCAGTATTTT
CDR3: CATSDFTGLDTDTQYF

D: NA
length: 13
size: few
V: TRBV5-1
J: TRBJ1-1
DNA: TGCGCCAGCAGCAGCCTACAGGGCACTGAAGCTTTCTTT
CDR3: CASSSLQGTEAFF

D: NA
length: 17
size: few
V: TRBV6-5
J: TRBJ1-1
DNA: TGTGCCAGCAAAAAAGGGGGGGCTTTGGAGGTGAACACTGAAGCTTTCTTT
CDR3: CASKKGGALEVNTEAFF

D: TRBD2
length: 16
size: many
V: TRBV4-1
J: TRBJ2-3
DNA: TGCGCCAGCAGCCAAGATCCGGCGCTAGCGGGAGATACGCAGTATTTT
CDR3: CASSQDPALAGDTQYF

D: NA
length: 14
size: NA
V: TRBV20-1
J: TRBJ1-2
DNA: TGCAGTGCTTTTTCCAGGGGCCCAAACTATGGCTACACCTTC
CDR3: CSAFSRGPNYGYTF

D: NA
length: 14
size: few
V: TRBV11-1
J: TRBJ1-1
DNA: TGTGCCAGCAGCTCAGAAGTCGGCTTGACTGAAGCTTTCTTT
CDR3: CASSSEVGLTEAFF

D: NA
length: 12
size: few
V: TRBV10-3
J: TRBJ2-5
DNA: TGTGCCGCGGCGTCATACCAAGAGACCCAGTACTTC
CDR3: CAAASYQETQYF

D: NA
length: 10
size: many
V: TRBV27
J: TRBJ2-3
DNA: TGTGCCAGGCAAAAAGATACGCAGTATTTT
CDR3: CARQKDTQYF

D: TRBD2
length: 15
size: NA
V: TRBV18
J: TRBJ2-1
DNA: TGTGCCAGCTCACCGGACGGCGGGAGGGGTAATGAGCAGTTCTTC
CDR3: CASSPDGGRGNEQFF

D: TRBD2
length: 16
size: NA
V: TRBV6-5
J: TRBJ2-3
DNA: TGTGCCAGCAGTTACCAGCGGGGAGCCTTCACGGATACGCAGTATTTT
CDR3: CASSYQRGAFTDTQYF

D: NA
length: 15
size: few
V: TRBV5-6
J: TRBJ2-7
DNA: TGTGCCAGCAGCCCCACAGGGCGTACCTCCTACGAGCAGTACTTC
CDR3: CASSPTGRTSYEQYF

D: TRBD2
length: 16
size: few
V: TRBV11-2
J: TRBJ2-3
DNA: TGTGCCAGCAGCTTAAACCTAGCGGCCTCCACAGATACGCAGTATTTT
CDR3: CASSLNLAASTDTQYF

D: NA
length: 14
size: NA
V: TRBV24-1
J: TRBJ2-1
DNA: TGTGCCACCAGTGACCCGGGGAGGGGGAATGAGCAGTTCTTC
CDR3: CATSDPGRGNEQFF

D: NA
length: 16
size: many
V: TRBV29-1
J: TRBJ1-3
DNA: TGCAGCGTTGATACCAGGCAGAGTGGCTCTGGAAACACCATATATTTT
CDR3: CSVDTRQSGSGNTIYF

D: NA
length: 15
size: many
V: TRBV12-3/TRBV12-4
J: TRBJ1-1
DNA: TGTGCCAGCAGTTTATCAACGCCAGGGATTGGTGAAGCTTTCTTT
CDR3: CASSLSTPGIGEAFF

D: TRBD2
length: 14
size: NA
V: TRBV20-1
J: TRBJ2-3
DNA: TGCAGTGCTACTAGCGGGCCACCAGAAGATACGCAGTATTTT
CDR3: CSATSGPPEDTQYF

D: NA
length: 16
size: few
V: TRBV7-7
J: TRBJ2-3
DNA: TGTGCTAGCAGCTTAGGATCACAGGGAGGCACAGATACGCAGTATTTT
CDR3: CASSLGSQGGTDTQYF

D: NA
length: 17
size: few
V: TRBV4-1
J: TRBJ2-3
DNA: TGCGCCAGCAGCCAAGAGTTGAGAGGGAGCAGCACAGATACGCAGTATTTT
CDR3: CASSQELRGSSTDTQYF

D: NA
length: 14
size: many
V: TRBV5-1
J: TRBJ2-1
DNA: TGCGCCAGCAGCTTGGAGGTAGTCCCACCTGAGCAGTTCTTC
CDR3: CASSLEVVPPEQFF

D: TRBD1
length: 12
size: NA
V: TRBV20-1
J: TRBJ1-2
DNA: TGCAGTGCTAGGGGACAGAACTATGGCTACACCTTC
CDR3: CSARGQNYGYTF

D: NA
length: 12
size: NA
V: TRBV7-9
J: TRBJ2-2
DNA: TGTGCCAGCAGCCCGGAAATCGGGGAGCTGTTTTTT
CDR3: CASSPEIGELFF

D: NA
length: 13
size: few
V: TRBV2
J: TRBJ2-3
DNA: TGTGCCAGCAGGCCCCGGAGCACAGATACGCAGTATTTT
CDR3: CASRPRSTDTQYF

D: NA
length: 15
size: few
V: TRBV15
J: TRBJ2-7
DNA: TGTGCCACCAGCGCCTCCGGGGGGACAATTTACGAGCAGTACTTC
CDR3: CATSASGGTIYEQYF

D: NA
length: 13
size: few
V: TRBV7-2
J: TRBJ2-3
DNA: TGTGCCAGCAGCTCGGGGCCAACAGATACGCAGTATTTT
CDR3: CASSSGPTDTQYF

D: TRBD2
length: 14
size: many
V: TRBV29-1
J: TRBJ2-1
DNA: TGCAGCAGCTATACTAGCGTCTCCTACAATGAGCAGTTCTTC
CDR3: CSSYTSVSYNEQFF

D: TRBD1
length: 14
size: few
V: TRBV6-5
J: TRBJ2-3
DNA: TGTGCCAGCAGTAGGACAGGGGTCTACGATACGCAGTATTTT
CDR3: CASSRTGVYDTQYF

D: TRBD1
length: 16
size: NA
V: TRBV27
J: TRBJ1-4
DNA: TGTGCCAGCAGTCAAACGCCACAGGGGGCGGGTGAAAAACTGTTTTTT
CDR3: CASSQTPQGAGEKLFF

D: NA
length: 15
size: NA
V: TRBV5-6
J: TRBJ2-5
DNA: TGTGCCAGCAGCTTTGTTCGGAACAGTAAAGAGACCCAGTACTTC
CDR3: CASSFVRNSKETQYF

D: NA
length: 13
size: NA
V: TRBV5-6
J: TRBJ2-5
DNA: TGTGCCAGCAGCGGTATAGTTCAAGAGACCCAGTACTTC
CDR3: CASSGIVQETQYF

D: NA
length: 15
size: medium-sized
V: TRBV14
J: TRBJ1-1
DNA: TGTGCCAGCAGCCACTACTCAGAAGGGGACACTGAAGCTTTCTTT
CDR3: CASSHYSEGDTEAFF

D: NA
length: 13
size: few
V: TRBV5-5
J: TRBJ2-7
DNA: TGTGCCAGCAGCCCCCGGGACAACTACGAGCAGTACTTC
CDR3: CASSPRDNYEQYF

D: NA
length: 16
size: few
V: TRBV6-5
J: TRBJ1-4
DNA: TGTGCCAGCAGTTACTCGATTAGTACAGGCAATGAAAAACTGTTTTTT
CDR3: CASSYSISTGNEKLFF

D: NA
length: 16
size: few
V: TRBV9
J: TRBJ1-3
DNA: TGTGCCAGCAGCCCTTTCGAATGGGTCTCTGGAAACACCATATATTTT
CDR3: CASSPFEWVSGNTIYF

D: NA
length: 14
size: many
V: TRBV13
J: TRBJ2-3
DNA: TGTGCCAGCAGCTTAGACAGGGTCACAGATACGCAGTATTTT
CDR3: CASSLDRVTDTQYF

D: NA
length: 12
size: NA
V: TRBV7-9
J: TRBJ2-7
DNA: TGTGCCAGCAGCGCCCAGGGCCTCGAGCAGTACTTC
CDR3: CASSAQGLEQYF

D: NA
length: 13
size: few
V: TRBV7-9
J: TRBJ1-4
DNA: TGTGCCAGCAGCTTAGGTTTGAGTGAAAAACTGTTTTTT
CDR3: CASSLGLSEKLFF

D: NA
length: 15
size: many
V: TRBV28
J: TRBJ2-1
DNA: TGTGCCAGCAGTAAGAGCGGGCGGGGAGTCAATGAGCAGTTCTTC
CDR3: CASSKSGRGVNEQFF